These 23 T cell receptor beta chains came from one sample sequenced in a study of blood T cells in healthy people across ages (dated by TCRdb to between 2014 and 2017). The library was built by means of 5' RACE. Sequencing relied on an Illumina HiSeq 2500. A second PCR of about 7 to 12 cycles was run with a J-beta primer mix and a sample-barcoded 5' primer. TCRdb reprocessing: public reads trimmed at Q25 with fastp, clones called with MiXCR, in-frame beta chains kept. Under each unique CDR3 protein, matching rows form one entry showing the most common genes and DNA. This sample comprises about 970,000 distinct CDR3 sequences, 45% to 60% of them detected only once. The top ten hold around a fifth of the sample. Sequencing used blood. All receptors come from a woman aged 55-75 years in good health.

V and J are TRBV18 and TRBJ1-2; 8 bases line up with TRBD1. V shed 1 base and J 5 bases; nucleotides not matched to a gene: 3. Per germline, CDR1 KGHSH and CDR2 LQKENI. CDR3 length: 14 residues. This chain's CDR3 is CASSPLDREYGYTF. Here the CDR3 DNA reads TGTGCCAGCTCACCACTGGACAGGGAATATGGCTACACCTTC.

This chain joins TRBV13 and TRBJ2-3; D is unclear. The CDR3 runs 16 residues. Germline CDR1 reads PRHDT; CDR2 reads FYEKMQ (reference sequence). V dropped 7 bases and J dropped 2 bases, with 19 bases sitting between them. Written as DNA, the CDR3 is TGTGCCAGCACGACCACCCAACCGAGTTACACAGATACGCAGTATTTT. Its translation: CASTTTQPSYTDTQYF.

The rearrangement joins TRBV20-1 to TRBJ2-7; the D gene could be TRBD1 or TRBD2 (6 bases each). The CDR3 runs 13 residues. Trimming removed 7 bases from V and 10 bases from J, with 23 bases in between. Germline loops: CDR1 DFQATT, CDR2 SNEGSKA (reference sequence). The CDR3, as DNA: TGCAGTGTCCCGGACGGGGGACACGGAGCCCAGTACTTC. Protein sequence: CSVPDGGHGAQYF.

V usage is TRBV5-1 and J usage is TRBJ2-1; D is tentatively TRBD1 or TRBD2 (6 bases each). CDR3 size: 17 residues. Looked up from germline, CDR1 is SGHRS and CDR2 is YFSETQ. V lost 0 bases and J lost 0, with 13 bases in between. The CDR3 protein is CASSLGGATLSYNEQFF. In DNA, the CDR3 is TGCGCCAGCAGCTTGGGGGGGGCGACCCTCTCCTACAATGAGCAGTTCTTC.

The CDR3 region has the DNA TGTGCCAGCCCGGATGACTCCTACAATGAGCAGTTCTTC. It specifies CASPDDSYNEQFF. This rearrangement joins TRBV7-9 to TRBJ2-1; D not resolved. CDR3 size: 13 residues. V was clipped by 8 bases and J by 0 bases, with 8 bases between them. Per the germline V gene, CDR1 is SEHNR and CDR2 is FQNEAQ (reference sequence).

For the CDR3, the DNA is TGCGCCAGCAGCCAAGGGACAGGGCGGACCGGGGAGCTGTTTTTT. Translated: CASSQGTGRTGELFF. The chain is built from TRBV4-3 and TRBJ2-2; TRBD1 aligns across 8 bases. This CDR3 has 15 amino acids. V lost 1 base, J lost 5 bases, and 3 bases stayed unmatched. Germline V CDR1 and CDR2: LGHNA, YSLEER.

The chain uses TRBV15 and TRBJ1-4; TRBD1 is a possible D gene (6 bases). Per the germline V gene, CDR1 is LNHNV and CDR2 is YYDKDF (reference sequence). Trimming shortened V by 4 bases and J by 5 bases, and 20 bases separated the two germline ends. The CDR3 loop spans 17 amino acids. This chain's CDR3 is CATSTSFRGSMNEKLFF. The CDR3 DNA reads as TGTGCCACCAGCACCTCCTTCAGGGGATCGATGAATGAAAAACTGTTTTTT.

In this sample, this clonotype turned up once. The rearrangement links TRBV28 to TRBJ1-2; no reliable D call. Germline CDR1 is MDHEN and CDR2 is SYDVKM. The CDR3 is 15 residues long. V was trimmed by 7 bases and J by 5 bases, leaving 20 bases between them. The CDR3 loop is CASNPLDRKMYGYTF. Here the CDR3 DNA reads TGTGCCAGCAATCCTTTGGACCGAAAGATGTATGGCTACACCTTC.

V gene TRBV29-1 combines with J gene TRBJ1-1; D call uncertain. V was clipped by 7 bases and J by 1 base, with 10 bases between them. CDR1 is SQVTM, CDR2 ANQGSEA, per germline. This CDR3 has 12 amino acids. The CDR3 bases are TGCAGCGCCGCGGGAACGAACACTGAAGCTTTCTTT. Translating gives CSAAGTNTEAFF.

This chain links TRBV27 with TRBJ1-1; perhaps TRBD1 as D (6 bases). Germline V gives CDR1 MNHEY, CDR2 SMNVEV (reference sequence). The CDR3 is 15 amino acids. Trimming pared 2 bases from V and 6 bases from J, leaving 16 bases between. Here the CDR3 reads CASSLRGRADSEAFF. Written as DNA, the CDR3 is TGTGCCAGCAGTTTAAGGGGGAGAGCGGACTCTGAAGCTTTCTTT.

The rearrangement uses TRBV6-1 and TRBJ2-1; 9 positions match TRBD2. The length of the CDR3 is 15 residues. V shed 2 bases, J shed 8 bases, and the junction held 7 bases outside the gene matches. Germline V gene sequence: CDR1 MNHNS, CDR2 SASEGT. CDR3 region: CASSELAGGRYEQFF. CDR3 DNA sequence: TGTGCCAGCAGTGAATTGGCGGGAGGGCGGTATGAGCAGTTCTTC.

The chain uses TRBV27 and TRBJ2-3; no clear D gene. There are 13 residues in the CDR3. V was pared by 5 bases and J by 5 bases, with 11 bases between. Germline V gives CDR1 MNHEY, CDR2 SMNVEV (reference sequence). The CDR3 loop is CASSVVVKDTQYF. CDR3 DNA sequence: TGTGCCAGCAGTGTTGTTGTGAAAGATACGCAGTATTTT.

J is TRBJ2-7 and V is TRBV29-1; perhaps TRBD1 as D (6 bases). The CDR3 extends over 13 amino acids. The V gene's germline CDR1 is SQVTM and CDR2 ANQGSEA. Trimming cost V 6 bases and J 4 bases, with 16 bases left between them. The CDR3 region is CSVGKRGGYEQYF. For the CDR3, the DNA is TGCAGCGTCGGAAAACGAGGGGGTTACGAGCAGTACTTC.

This clonotype was detected only a few times. The chain recombines TRBV29-1 with TRBJ1-1; 8 bases are shared with TRBD1. The CDR3 runs to 11 residues. V lost 6 bases, J lost 11 bases, and 8 bases stayed unmatched. Germline CDR1 reads SQVTM; CDR2 reads ANQGSEA. Written as DNA, the CDR3 is TGCAGCGTCATGGACAGGGCGTTTGCTTTCTTT. Its protein is CSVMDRAFAFF.

The chain joins TRBV12-3 or TRBV12-4 to TRBJ2-5; D remains unclear. The length of the CDR3 is 12 residues. With 10 bases removed from V and 5 bases from J, the gap between germline ends came to 14 bases. Here the CDR3 DNA reads TGTGCCACTAACCGTGATGCGGAGACCCAGTACTTC. Protein sequence: CATNRDAETQYF.

This clonotype was counted only a few times. This rearrangement joins TRBV10-3 to TRBJ2-4, with 7 bases fitting TRBD1. The assigned J gene may be wrong: the sequence end matches TRBJ2-7 better. Germline CDR1 ENHRY, CDR2 SYGVKD. CDR3 length equals 12 residues. The CDR3 nucleotides read TGTGCCATCGGGGACAGAGCCTACGAGCAGTACTTC. Its translation: CAIGDRAYEQYF.

The chain recombines TRBV5-6 with TRBJ2-2; 9 nucleotides agree with TRBD1. V lost 2 bases and J lost 6; bases outside the gene matches: 2. The CDR3 sequence is 14 residues long. The germline V gene has CDR1 SGHDT and CDR2 YYEEEE. Here the CDR3 reads CASSFGTGPGELFF. The CDR3 DNA sequence: TGTGCCAGCAGCTTCGGGACAGGGCCCGGGGAGCTGTTTTTT.

This rearrangement joins TRBV2 to TRBJ2-4; tentative D call: TRBD1 (5 bases). The J call may be incorrect, as the DNA end agrees better with TRBJ2-7. The CDR3 has 13 residues. Germline assignment: CDR1 SNHLY and CDR2 FYNNEI. For the CDR3, the DNA is TGTGCCTCCATTGGCAGGGCCTCCTACGAGCAGTACTTC. Its protein is CASIGRASYEQYF.

J is TRBJ2-3 and V is TRBV11-2; 7 nucleotides match TRBD2. Germline V gives CDR1 SGHAT, CDR2 FQNNGV. V trimming: 1 base; J trimming: 5 bases; junction bases outside the gene matches: 6. The CDR3 has 15 amino acids. The CDR3 bases are TGTGCCAGCAGCTTAGTCCGGGGAGGGAAAGATACGCAGTATTTT. This codes for CASSLVRGGKDTQYF.

With regard to this clonotype: This may arise from a read error, as a much more abundant clone is one base away. J is TRBJ2-5 and V is TRBV5-1, with no clear D. The DNA matches TRBJ2-7 better at its end, which makes the J call doubtful. The CDR3 sequence is 14 residues long. Germline CDR1 reads SGHRS; CDR2 reads YFSETQ. This CDR3 reads CASSVDTVAYEQYF. The CDR3 nucleotides read TGCGCCAGCAGCGTGGATACGGTGGCCTACGAGCAGTACTTC.

This clonotype appeared a few times. This chain connects TRBV7-9 to TRBJ1-1, with D maybe TRBD1 (5 bases). The CDR3 runs 14 residues. CDR1 SEHNR and CDR2 FQNEAQ come from the germline V gene (reference sequence). The V gene lost 5 bases and the J gene lost 10 bases, with 20 bases spanning the gap. CDR3 coding DNA: TGTGCCAGCAGCCTAGAGTGGAGGGGAGTAGGAGCTTTCTTT. Translation: CASSLEWRGVGAFF.

In this sample, this clonotype turned up a few times. V is TRBV20-1 and J is TRBJ2-7; 9 bases map to TRBD2. Losses at the gene ends were 4 bases for V and 6 bases for J; bases not matched to a gene: 7. The CDR3 totals 13 residues. CDR1 DFQATT and CDR2 SNEGSKA come from the germline V gene (reference sequence). The CDR3 sequence is CSAIAGGPVEQYF. The CDR3 DNA sequence: TGCAGTGCTATTGCGGGAGGGCCTGTCGAGCAGTACTTC.

Remarks on this clonotype: Sequence at one end of the junction differs from germline and may be a read error. V usage is TRBV7-9 and J usage is TRBJ1-4; 7 positions agree with TRBD1. The CDR3 has 13 residues. Germline loops: CDR1 SEHNR, CDR2 FQNEAQ (reference sequence). The CDR3 is CASLDRVEEKLFF. The CDR3 DNA reads TGTGCCAGCTTAGACAGGGTAGAGGAAAAGCTGTTTTTT.